This T cell receptor (beta chain) was recorded in a study of blood T cell repertoires in COVID-19 (dated by TCRdb to the early 2020s). Notes on the research overall: Samples covering the acute and convalescent phases of COVID-19 were provided by collaborators in the United States, Italy and Spain. The samples were drawn from two sources: the first 160 participants of the ongoing ImmuneRACE study, and 1,000 to 1,500 subjects contributed by 6 global collaborators. A de-identified subject ID, COVID-19 status, age in years and sex were almost always included in the sample metadata. The material from the prospective study consisted of cDNA or gDNA derived from T cells, B-cell-depleted T cells, or PBMCs. Subjects who had been exposed to COVID-19, were actively infected with it, or had recovered from it provided the deeply sampled blood TCRbeta repertoires that made up the dataset. The repertoires were released in a freely available public database meant as a resource for research on the immune response to SARS-CoV-2. HLA class I and class II types, where available, came from metadata supplied by the sample provider rather than from assay-based typing. The paper's findings and limits, for the study overall: How much clinical and demographic metadata was included differed by source and by participant, and the metadata was provided uncurated.

One collaborating source in Seattle enrolled patients during active infection and followed them longitudinally through the course of disease. The collaborating institutions used their own protocols to collect whole blood in K2EDTA tubes. For TCRbeta analysis, collaborators shipped samples in one of three forms: frozen whole blood, isolated PBMCs, or DNA extracted from either of those sample types. The immunoSEQ Assay, a bias-controlled multiplex PCR, was used to amplify TCRbeta CDR3 regions from genomic DNA. Under the source paper's analysis protocol: Nucleated cell counts per sample were estimated from amplification of reference gene primers within the assay. To quantify the absolute abundance of each unique TCRbeta CDR3 rearrangement, sequence reads were collapsed and filtered. For each sample, productive Simpson clonality was calculated as the square root of Simpson's diversity index over productive rearrangements. TCRdb provides this immuneACCESS table in a form limited to in-frame rearrangements. Some clones are lacking; in checked studies, under half of them reflect an unresolved V gene, and why the rest are absent is not known. Clonal size and the V and J genes are those of that table, whereas D and trimming came from the DNA. In this sample the table shows 200,000 to 250,000 clones, 92% of which occur a single time. The top ten constitute around 0.84% of the sample.

With respect to this clone: Its antigen is not yet known. Base qualities are not recorded, but no much larger clone differs from it by a single base.

The specimen was peripheral blood. This receptor was obtained from a man aged 55 to 70 with COVID-19, enrolled during active disease.

The CDR3 reads as follows: CASSPFSVLPGKNSYEQYF. The sequenced DNA: TGTGCCAGCTCACCTTTCTCCGTCCTTCCAGGGAAGAACTCCTACGAGCAGTACTTC. The receptor chain draws on TRBV18 and TRBJ2-7; the D region possibly corresponds to TRBD1 (5 bases align). The CDR3 sequence holds 19 residues, the cysteine and phenylalanine included. Only the CDR3 DNA is retained, 57 bases long and in frame from the first base. V is shortened by 3 bases, J by 0 bases, and the region joining them spans 24 bases. The germline V gene provides CDR1 KGHSH and CDR2 LQKENI.